This TCR beta chain was obtained from a study of cytomegalovirus exposure and HLA in healthy donors. Overall study results and limits: Roughly uniform sequencing depth across donors was assumed, possibly incorrectly. Another analysis was done later, and it associated approximately 17,000 TCR beta sequences with HLA alleles at 0.05 false discovery rate. Among TCR beta chains, those listed as cytomegalovirus-associated numbered roughly 150. In a later analysis, V- and J-gene trimming of beta chains associated with a DCLRE1C missense variant, replicated independently.

The CDR3 has 15 amino acids. Germline assignment: CDR1 SGDLS and CDR2 YYNGEE. V trimming: 4 bases; J trimming: 6 bases; junction bases outside the gene matches: 6. Concerning this clone itself: Antigen unknown.

The PCR had 60 Vbeta and 13 Jbeta primers. The repertoire was sequenced with immunoSEQ multiplex PCR; TCRdb's copy has only in-frame clones and lacks some. This sample has around 64,000 clones, with 80% to 90% found just once. Sample: PBMCs. This chain uses TRBV9 with TRBJ2-1, with 11 bases lining up with TRBD1. The clonotype originates from a woman aged 30 to 39 in good health and CMV-seropositive. CDR3 residues: CASSPRGTGGNEQFF. CDR3 coding DNA: TGTGCCAGCAGCCCTCGGGGGACAGGGGGCAATGAGCAGTTCTTC.